What follows is one T cell receptor (beta chain) and its context. Its target is unknown. TCRdb recomputed calls from the 5' RACE reads with MiXCR, one row per CDR3 protein. Of 300,000 to 400,000 distinct CDR3 sequences listed, roughly 14% are singletons. This sample was taken from a study of CD8 T cells in ankylosing spondylitis. Study-level findings and limits: In the blood and synovial fluid of reactive arthritis, some motif variants had been previously reported.

There are 14 residues in the CDR3. Losses at the gene ends were 3 bases for V and 7 bases for J; bases not matched to a gene: 5. This chain connects TRBV12-3 or TRBV12-4 to TRBJ2-1, with 8 nucleotides matching TRBD2. Sequenced material: blood, either unsorted or a sorted T cell fraction (not recorded which). This TCR was recovered from a male donor with ankylosing spondylitis or in good health (not recorded which). The CDR3, as DNA: TGTGCCAGCAGTTTTGCCCGGGGGGGAAATGAGCAGTTCTTC. The encoded protein is CASSFARGGNEQFF.